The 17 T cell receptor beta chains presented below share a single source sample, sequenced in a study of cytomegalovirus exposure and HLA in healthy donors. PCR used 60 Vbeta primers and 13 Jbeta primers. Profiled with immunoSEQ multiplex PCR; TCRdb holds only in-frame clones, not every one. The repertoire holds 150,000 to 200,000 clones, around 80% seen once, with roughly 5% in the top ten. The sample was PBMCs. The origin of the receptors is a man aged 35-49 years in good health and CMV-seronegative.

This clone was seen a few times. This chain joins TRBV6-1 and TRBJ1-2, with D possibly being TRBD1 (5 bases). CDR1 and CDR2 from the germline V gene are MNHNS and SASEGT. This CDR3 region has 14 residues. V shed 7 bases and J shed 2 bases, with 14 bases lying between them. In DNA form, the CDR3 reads TGTGCCAGCACCGAGCCAGGGAAGAACTATGGCTACACCTTC. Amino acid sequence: CASTEPGKNYGYTF.

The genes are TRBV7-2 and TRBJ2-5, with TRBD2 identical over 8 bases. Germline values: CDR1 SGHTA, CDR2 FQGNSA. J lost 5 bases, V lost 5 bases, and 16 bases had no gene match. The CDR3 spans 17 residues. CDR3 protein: CASSGLTGAGAGETQYF. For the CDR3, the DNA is TGTGCCAGCAGCGGGCTAACAGGAGCGGGGGCAGGGGAGACCCAGTACTTC.

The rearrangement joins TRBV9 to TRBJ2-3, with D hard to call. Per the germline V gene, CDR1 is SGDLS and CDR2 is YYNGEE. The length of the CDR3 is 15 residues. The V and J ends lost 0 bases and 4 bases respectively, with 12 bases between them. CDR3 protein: CASSVAITESDTQYF. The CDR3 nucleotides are TGTGCCAGCAGCGTAGCTATAACAGAATCAGATACGCAGTATTTT.

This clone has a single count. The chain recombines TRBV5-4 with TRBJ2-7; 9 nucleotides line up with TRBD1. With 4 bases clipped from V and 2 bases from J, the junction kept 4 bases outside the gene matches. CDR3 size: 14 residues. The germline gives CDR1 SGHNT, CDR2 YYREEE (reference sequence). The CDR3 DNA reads TGTGCCAGCAGCCAACGACAGGGGGCCTACGAGCAGTACTTC. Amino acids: CASSQRQGAYEQYF.

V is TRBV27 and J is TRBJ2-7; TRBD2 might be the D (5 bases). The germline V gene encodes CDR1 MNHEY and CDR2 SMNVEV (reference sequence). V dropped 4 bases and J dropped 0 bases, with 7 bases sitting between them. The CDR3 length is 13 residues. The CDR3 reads CASSWRVSYEQYF. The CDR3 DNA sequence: TGTGCCAGCAGTTGGCGGGTCTCCTACGAGCAGTACTTC.

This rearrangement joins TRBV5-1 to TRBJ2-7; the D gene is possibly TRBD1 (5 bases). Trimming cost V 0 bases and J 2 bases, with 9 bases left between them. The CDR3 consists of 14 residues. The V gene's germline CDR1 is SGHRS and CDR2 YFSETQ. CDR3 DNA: TGCGCCAGCAGCTTGGATCAGGGTACCTACGAGCAGTACTTC. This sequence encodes CASSLDQGTYEQYF. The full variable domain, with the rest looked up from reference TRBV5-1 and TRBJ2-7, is KAGVTQTPRYLIKTRGQQVTLSCSPISGHRSVSWYQQTPGQGLQFLFEYFSETQRNKGNFPGRFSGRQFSNSRSEMNVSTLELGDSALYLCASSLDQGTYEQYFGPGTRLTVT.

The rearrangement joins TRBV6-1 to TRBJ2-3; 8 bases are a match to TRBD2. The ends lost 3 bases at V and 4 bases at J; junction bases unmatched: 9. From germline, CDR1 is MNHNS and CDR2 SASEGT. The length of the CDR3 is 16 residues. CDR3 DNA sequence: TGTGCCAGCAGTGAGGGAGCGGGGGAGGTAGCAGATACGCAGTATTTT. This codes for CASSEGAGEVADTQYF.

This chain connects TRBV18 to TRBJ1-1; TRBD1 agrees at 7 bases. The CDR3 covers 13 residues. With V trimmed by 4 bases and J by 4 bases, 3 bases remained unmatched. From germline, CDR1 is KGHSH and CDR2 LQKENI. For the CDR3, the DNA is TGTGCCAGCTCACAGGGGGCTGCCACTGAAGCTTTCTTT. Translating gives CASSQGAATEAFF. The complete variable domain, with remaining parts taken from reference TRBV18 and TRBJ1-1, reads NAGVMQNPRHLVRRRGQEARLRCSPMKGHSHVYWYRQLPEEGLKFMVYLQKENIIDESGMPKERFSAEFPKEGPSILRIQQVVRGDSAAYFCASSQGAATEAFFGQGTRLTVV.

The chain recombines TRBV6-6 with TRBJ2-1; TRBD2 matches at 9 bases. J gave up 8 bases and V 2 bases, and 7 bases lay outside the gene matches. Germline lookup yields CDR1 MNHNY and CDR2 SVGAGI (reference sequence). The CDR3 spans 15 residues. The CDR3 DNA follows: TGTGCCAGCAGTTACGGGGCTAGCGGGACGGATGAGCAGTTCTTC. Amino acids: CASSYGASGTDEQFF.

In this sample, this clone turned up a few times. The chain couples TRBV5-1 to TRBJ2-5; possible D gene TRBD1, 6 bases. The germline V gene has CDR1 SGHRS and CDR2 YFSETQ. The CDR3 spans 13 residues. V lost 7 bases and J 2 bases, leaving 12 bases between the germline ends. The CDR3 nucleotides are TGCGCCAGCGTCCGGGACAATCAAGAGACCCAGTACTTC. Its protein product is CASVRDNQETQYF.

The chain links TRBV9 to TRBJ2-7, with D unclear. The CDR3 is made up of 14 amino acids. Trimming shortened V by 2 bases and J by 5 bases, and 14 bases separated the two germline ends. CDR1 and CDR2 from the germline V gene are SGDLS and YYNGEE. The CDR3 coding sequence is TGTGCCAGCAGCGTCCAGTCGTTTCTAGACGAGCAGTACTTC. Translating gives CASSVQSFLDEQYF.

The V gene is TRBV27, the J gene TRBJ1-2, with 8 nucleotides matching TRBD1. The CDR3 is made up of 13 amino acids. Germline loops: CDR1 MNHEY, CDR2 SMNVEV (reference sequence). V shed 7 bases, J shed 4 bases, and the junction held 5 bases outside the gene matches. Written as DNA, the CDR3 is TGTGCCAGCATAGGGCAGGGGGCCTATGGCTACACCTTC. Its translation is CASIGQGAYGYTF.

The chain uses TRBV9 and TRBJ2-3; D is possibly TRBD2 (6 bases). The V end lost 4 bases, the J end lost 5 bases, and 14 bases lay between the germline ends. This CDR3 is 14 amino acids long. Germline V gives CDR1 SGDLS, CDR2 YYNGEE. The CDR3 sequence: CASSPSGDGDTQYF. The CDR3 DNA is TGTGCCAGCAGCCCATCGGGAGATGGAGATACGCAGTATTTT.

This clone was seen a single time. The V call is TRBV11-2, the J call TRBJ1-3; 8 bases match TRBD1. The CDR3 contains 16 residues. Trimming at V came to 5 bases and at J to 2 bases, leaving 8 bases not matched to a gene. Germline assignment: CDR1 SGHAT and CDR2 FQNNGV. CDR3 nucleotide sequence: TGTGCCAGCAGCGCCTTACAGGGGGAAGCTGGAAACACCATATATTTT. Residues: CASSALQGEAGNTIYF.

Here the CDR3 DNA reads TGTGCCAGCTCACGAAGGCTAGCGGACTACGAGCAGTACTTC. This encodes CASSRRLADYEQYF. The gene calls are TRBV18 and TRBJ2-7; TRBD2 agrees at 7 bases. CDR3 length equals 14 residues. Losses at the gene ends were 4 bases for V and 3 bases for J; bases not matched to a gene: 6. Germline CDR1 and CDR2: KGHSH and LQKENI.

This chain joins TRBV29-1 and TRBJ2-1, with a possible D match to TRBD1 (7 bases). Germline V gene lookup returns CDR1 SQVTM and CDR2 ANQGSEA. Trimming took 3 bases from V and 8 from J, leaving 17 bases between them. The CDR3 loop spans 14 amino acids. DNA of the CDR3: TGCAGCGTTGATGCCCAGGGGGGTGGCGATGAGCAGTTCTTC. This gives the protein CSVDAQGGGDEQFF.

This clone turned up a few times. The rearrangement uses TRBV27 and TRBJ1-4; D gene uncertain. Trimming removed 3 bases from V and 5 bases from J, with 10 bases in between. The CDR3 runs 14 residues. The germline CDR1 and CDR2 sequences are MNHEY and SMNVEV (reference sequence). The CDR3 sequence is CASSFDRRNEKLFF. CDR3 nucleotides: TGTGCCAGCAGTTTTGACCGGAGAAATGAAAAACTGTTTTTT.